Described below is a single TCR beta chain sequence and its context. The data were taken from a study of blood T cell repertoires in COVID-19. About the study: Sites in the United States, Italy and Spain provided acute and convalescent COVID-19 samples.

V dropped 6 bases and J dropped 15; count of bases not matched to a gene: 21. Germline V gives CDR1 KGHSH, CDR2 LQKENI. This CDR3 is built from 17 residues. TCRdb's table, derived via immunoSEQ multiplex PCR, lists solely in-frame clones and lacks some. This sample has under 300,000 clones, with 70% to 90% found just once. Sequencing was done on a sample of peripheral blood. The sequence was collected from a woman aged 25 to 39 with acute or convalescent COVID-19. V is TRBV18 and J is TRBJ2-1; 12 bases map to TRBD2. The CDR3 DNA is TGTGCCAGCTCCCAGAATAAAGGACTAGCGGGAATCATGAGCTGGTTCTTC. Protein: CASSQNKGLAGIMSWFF.